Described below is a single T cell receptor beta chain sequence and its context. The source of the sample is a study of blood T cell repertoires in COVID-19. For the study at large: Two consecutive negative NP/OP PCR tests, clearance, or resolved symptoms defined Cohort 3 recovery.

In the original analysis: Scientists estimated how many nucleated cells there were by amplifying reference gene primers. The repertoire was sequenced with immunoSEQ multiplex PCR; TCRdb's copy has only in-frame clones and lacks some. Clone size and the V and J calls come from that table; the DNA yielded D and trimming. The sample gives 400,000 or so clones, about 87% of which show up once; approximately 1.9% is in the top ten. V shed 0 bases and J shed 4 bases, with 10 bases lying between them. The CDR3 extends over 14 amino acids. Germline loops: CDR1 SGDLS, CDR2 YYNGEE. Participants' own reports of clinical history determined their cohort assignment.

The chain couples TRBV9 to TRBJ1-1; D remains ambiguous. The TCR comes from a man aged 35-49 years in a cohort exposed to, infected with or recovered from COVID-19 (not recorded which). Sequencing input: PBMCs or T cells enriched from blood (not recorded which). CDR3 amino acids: CASSVVSGFTEAFF. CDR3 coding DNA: TGTGCCAGCAGCGTAGTTTCGGGGTTCACTGAAGCTTTCTTT.